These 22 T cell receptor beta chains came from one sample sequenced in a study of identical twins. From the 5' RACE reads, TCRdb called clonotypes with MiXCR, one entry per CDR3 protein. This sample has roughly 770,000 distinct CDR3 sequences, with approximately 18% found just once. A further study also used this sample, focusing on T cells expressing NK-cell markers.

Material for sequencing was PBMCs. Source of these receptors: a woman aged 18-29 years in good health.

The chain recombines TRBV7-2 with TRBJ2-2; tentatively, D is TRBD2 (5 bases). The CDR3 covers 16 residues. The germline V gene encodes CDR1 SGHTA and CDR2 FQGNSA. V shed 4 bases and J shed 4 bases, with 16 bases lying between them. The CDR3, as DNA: TGTGCCAGCAGCTCGTCCCCCACTAGAGGCACCGGGGAGCTGTTTTTT. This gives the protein CASSSSPTRGTGELFF.

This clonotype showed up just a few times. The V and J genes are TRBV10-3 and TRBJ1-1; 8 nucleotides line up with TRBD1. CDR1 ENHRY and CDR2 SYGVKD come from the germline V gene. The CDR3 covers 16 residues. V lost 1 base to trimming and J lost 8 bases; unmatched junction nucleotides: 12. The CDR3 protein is CAISEFAGGLTGEAFF. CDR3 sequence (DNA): TGTGCCATCAGTGAGTTTGCAGGGGGCTTGACGGGAGAAGCTTTCTTT.

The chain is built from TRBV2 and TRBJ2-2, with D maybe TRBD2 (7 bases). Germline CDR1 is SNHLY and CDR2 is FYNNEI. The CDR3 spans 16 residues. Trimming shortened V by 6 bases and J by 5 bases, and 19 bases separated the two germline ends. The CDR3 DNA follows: TGTGCCAGCAGACTACACAGGGCCGGGGGGACCGGGGAGCTGTTTTTT. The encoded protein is CASRLHRAGGTGELFF.

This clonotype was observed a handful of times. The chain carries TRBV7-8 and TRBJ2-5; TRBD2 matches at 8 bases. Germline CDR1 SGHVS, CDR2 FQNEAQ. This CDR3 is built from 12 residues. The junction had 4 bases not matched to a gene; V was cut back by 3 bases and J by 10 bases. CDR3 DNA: TGTGCCAGCAGCTTTCCGGGAGGGAGCCAGTACTTC. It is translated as CASSFPGGSQYF. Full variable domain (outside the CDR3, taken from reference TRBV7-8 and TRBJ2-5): GAGVSQSPRYKVAKRGQDVALRCDPISGHVSLFWYQQALGQGPEFLTYFQNEAQLDKSGLPSDRFFAERPEGSVSTLKIQRTQQEDSAVYLCASSFPGGSQYFGPGTRLLVL.

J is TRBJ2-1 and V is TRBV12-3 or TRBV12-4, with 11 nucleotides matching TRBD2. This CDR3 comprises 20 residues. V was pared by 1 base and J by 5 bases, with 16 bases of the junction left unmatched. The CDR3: CASSLGAWTSGLWSNNEQFF. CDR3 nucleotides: TGTGCCAGCAGTTTAGGTGCTTGGACTAGCGGGCTTTGGTCGAACAATGAGCAGTTCTTC.

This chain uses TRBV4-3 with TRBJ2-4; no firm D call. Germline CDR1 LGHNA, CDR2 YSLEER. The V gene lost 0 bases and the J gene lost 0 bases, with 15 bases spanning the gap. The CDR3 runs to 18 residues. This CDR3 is CASSQDFMHTLAKNIQYF. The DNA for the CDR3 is TGCGCCAGCAGCCAAGATTTTATGCATACCTTAGCCAAAAACATTCAGTACTTC.

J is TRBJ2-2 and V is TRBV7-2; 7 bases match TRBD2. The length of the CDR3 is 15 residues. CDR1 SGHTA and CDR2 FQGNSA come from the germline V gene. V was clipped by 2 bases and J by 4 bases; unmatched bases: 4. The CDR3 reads CASSLLADATGELFF. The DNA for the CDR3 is TGTGCCAGCAGCTTACTAGCGGACGCCACCGGGGAGCTGTTTTTT.

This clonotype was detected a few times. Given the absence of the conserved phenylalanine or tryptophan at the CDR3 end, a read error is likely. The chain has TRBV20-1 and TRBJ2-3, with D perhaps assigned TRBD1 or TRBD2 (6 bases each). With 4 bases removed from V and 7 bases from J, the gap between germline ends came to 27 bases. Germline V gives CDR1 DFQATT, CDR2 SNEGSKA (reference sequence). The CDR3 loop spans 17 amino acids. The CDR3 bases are TGCAGTGCTACAAACCTCGAGGGGGGCCTTGGGCGGAATACGCAGTATTCT. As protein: CSATNLEGGLGRNTQYS.

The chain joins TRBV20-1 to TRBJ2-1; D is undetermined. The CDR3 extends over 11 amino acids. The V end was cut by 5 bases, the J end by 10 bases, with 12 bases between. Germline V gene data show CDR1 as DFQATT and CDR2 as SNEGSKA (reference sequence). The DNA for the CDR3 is TGCAGTGCTTCCAACACCCAGGAGCAGTTCTTC. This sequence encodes CSASNTQEQFF.

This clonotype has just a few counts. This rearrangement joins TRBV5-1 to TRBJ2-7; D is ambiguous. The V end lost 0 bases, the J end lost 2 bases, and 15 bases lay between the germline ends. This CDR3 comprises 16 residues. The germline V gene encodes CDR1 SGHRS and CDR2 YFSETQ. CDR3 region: CASSLGWQLTTYEQYF. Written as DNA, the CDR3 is TGCGCCAGCAGCTTGGGATGGCAGTTAACCACCTACGAGCAGTACTTC.

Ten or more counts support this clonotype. CDR3 amino acids: CSASPPGLGTDTQYF. CDR3 coding DNA: TGCAGTGCTAGCCCGCCGGGACTAGGCACAGATACGCAGTATTTT. This sequence joins TRBV20-1 and TRBJ2-3, with 8 bases aligning to TRBD2. V dropped 3 bases and J dropped 1; count of bases not matched to a gene: 6. CDR1 and CDR2 (germline): DFQATT, SNEGSKA (reference sequence). This CDR3 comprises 15 residues.

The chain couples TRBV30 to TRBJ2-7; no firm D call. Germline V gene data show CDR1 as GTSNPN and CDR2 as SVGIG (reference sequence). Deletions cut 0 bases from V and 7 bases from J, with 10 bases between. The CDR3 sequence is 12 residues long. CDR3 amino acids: CAWSVHLGEQYF. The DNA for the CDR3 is TGTGCCTGGAGTGTTCATCTGGGGGAGCAGTACTTC. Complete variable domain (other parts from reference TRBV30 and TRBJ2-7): SQTIHQWPATLVQPVGSPLSLECTVEGTSNPNLYWYRQAAGRGLQLLFYSVGIGQISSEVPQNLSASRPQDRQFILSSKKLLLSDSGFYLCAWSVHLGEQYFGPGTRLTVT.

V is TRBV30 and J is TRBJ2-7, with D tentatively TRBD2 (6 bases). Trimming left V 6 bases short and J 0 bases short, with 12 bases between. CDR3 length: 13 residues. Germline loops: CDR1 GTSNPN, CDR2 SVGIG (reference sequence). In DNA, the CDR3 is TGTGCCTGTCCCGGGACTTTCTCCTACGAGCAGTACTTC. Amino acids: CACPGTFSYEQYF.

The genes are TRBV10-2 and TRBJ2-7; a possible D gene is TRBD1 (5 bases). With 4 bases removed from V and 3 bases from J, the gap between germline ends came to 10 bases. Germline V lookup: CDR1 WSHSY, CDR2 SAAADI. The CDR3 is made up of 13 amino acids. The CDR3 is CASSVAGNYEQYF. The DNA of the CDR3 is TGCGCCAGCAGTGTGGCAGGGAACTACGAGCAGTACTTC.

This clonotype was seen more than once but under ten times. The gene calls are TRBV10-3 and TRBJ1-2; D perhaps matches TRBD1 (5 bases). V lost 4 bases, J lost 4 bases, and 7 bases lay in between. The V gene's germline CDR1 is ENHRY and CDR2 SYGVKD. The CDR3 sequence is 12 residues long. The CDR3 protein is CAISVTAYGYTF. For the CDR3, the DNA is TGTGCCATCAGTGTGACAGCCTATGGCTACACCTTC.

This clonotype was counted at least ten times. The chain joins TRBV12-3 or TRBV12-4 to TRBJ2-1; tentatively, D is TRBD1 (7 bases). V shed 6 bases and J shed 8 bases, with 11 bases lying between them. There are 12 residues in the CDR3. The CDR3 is CASRSGGYEQFF. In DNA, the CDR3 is TGTGCCAGCAGGTCAGGGGGGTATGAGCAGTTCTTC.

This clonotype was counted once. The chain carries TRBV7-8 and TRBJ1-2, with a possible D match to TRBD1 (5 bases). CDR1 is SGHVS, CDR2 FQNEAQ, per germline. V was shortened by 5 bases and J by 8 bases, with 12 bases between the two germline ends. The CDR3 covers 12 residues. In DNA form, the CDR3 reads TGTGCCAGCAGCGTTCAGGGAGGCGGCTACACCTTC. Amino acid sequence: CASSVQGGGYTF.

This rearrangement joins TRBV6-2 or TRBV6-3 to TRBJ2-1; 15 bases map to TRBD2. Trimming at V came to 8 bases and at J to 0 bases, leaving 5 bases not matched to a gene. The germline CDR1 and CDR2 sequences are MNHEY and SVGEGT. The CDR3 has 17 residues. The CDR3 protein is CASLGLAGGSSYNEQFF. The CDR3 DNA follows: TGTGCCAGCCTGGGACTAGCGGGAGGTAGCTCCTACAATGAGCAGTTCTTC.

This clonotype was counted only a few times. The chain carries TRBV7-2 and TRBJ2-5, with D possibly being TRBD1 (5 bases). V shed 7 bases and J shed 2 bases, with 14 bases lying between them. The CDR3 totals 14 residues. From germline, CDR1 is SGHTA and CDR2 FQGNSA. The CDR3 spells CASTPKGLQETQYF. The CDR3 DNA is TGTGCCAGCACCCCTAAGGGGCTTCAAGAGACCCAGTACTTC.

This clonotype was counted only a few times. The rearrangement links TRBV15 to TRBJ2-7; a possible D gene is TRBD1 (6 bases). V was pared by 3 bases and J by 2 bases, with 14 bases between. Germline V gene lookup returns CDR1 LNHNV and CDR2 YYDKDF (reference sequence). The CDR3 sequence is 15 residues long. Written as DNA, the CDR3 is TGTGCCACCAGCAGTCGTACCGGGACACCCTACGAGCAGTACTTC. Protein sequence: CATSSRTGTPYEQYF.

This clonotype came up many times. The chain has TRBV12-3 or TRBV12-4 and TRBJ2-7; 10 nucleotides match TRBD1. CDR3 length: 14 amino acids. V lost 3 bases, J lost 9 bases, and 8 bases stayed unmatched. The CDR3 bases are TGTGCCAGCAGTTTTCGGACAGGGGGGATGTGGCAGTACTTC. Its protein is CASSFRTGGMWQYF.

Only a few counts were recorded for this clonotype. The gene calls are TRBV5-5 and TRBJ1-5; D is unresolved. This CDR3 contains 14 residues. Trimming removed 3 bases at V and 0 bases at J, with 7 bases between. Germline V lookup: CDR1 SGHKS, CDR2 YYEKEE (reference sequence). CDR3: CASSSYPSNQPQHF. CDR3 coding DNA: TGTGCCAGCAGCTCCTACCCTAGCAATCAGCCCCAGCATTTT. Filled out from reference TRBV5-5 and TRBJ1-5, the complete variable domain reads DAGVTQSPTHLIKTRGQQVTLRCSPISGHKSVSWYQQVLGQGPQFIFQYYEKEERGRGNFPDRFSARQFPNYSSELNVNALLLGDSALYLCASSSYPSNQPQHFGDGTRLSIL.